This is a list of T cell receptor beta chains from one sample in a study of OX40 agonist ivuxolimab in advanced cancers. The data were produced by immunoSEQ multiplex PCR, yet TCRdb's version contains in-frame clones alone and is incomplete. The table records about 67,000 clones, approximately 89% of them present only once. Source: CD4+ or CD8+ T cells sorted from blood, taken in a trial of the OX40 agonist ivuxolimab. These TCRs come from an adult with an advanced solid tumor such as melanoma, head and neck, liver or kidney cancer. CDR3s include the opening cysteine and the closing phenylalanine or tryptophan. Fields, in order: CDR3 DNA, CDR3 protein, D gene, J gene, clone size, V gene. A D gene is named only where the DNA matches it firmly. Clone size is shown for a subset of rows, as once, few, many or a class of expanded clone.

TGTGCCAGCAGCCCCGATAGGGTAGGAGATACGCAGTATTTT,CASSPDRVGDTQYF,NA,TRBJ2-3,NA,TRBV7-9
TGCGCCAGCAGCTTCTCGCCGACAGGTTTGGACGAGCAGTACTTC,CASSFSPTGLDEQYF,NA,TRBJ2-7,NA,TRBV5-1
TGCGCCAGCAGCTTGCCGGACAGCTCGAACACCGGGGAGCTGTTTTTT,CASSLPDSSNTGELFF,NA,TRBJ2-2,NA,TRBV5-1
TGTGCCAGCAGTCGGACAGCTAATCAGCCCCAGCATTTT,CASSRTANQPQHF,NA,TRBJ1-5,NA,TRBV16
TGTGCCTGGACAGGGGTGAACACCGGGGAGCTGTTTTTT,CAWTGVNTGELFF,NA,TRBJ2-2,NA,TRBV30
TGTGCCAGCAGCTCAGGCAGCTCCCCGGGTGGCTACACCTTC,CASSSGSSPGGYTF,NA,TRBJ1-2,few,TRBV7-9
TGTGCCAGCTCACCACCGACAGGGGGTAATGAAAAACTGTTTTTT,CASSPPTGGNEKLFF,TRBD1,TRBJ1-4,NA,TRBV18
TGTGCCAGCAGCCCACGGCCGGACGTTAGCAGAGCTTTCTTT,CASSPRPDVSRAFF,NA,TRBJ1-1,NA,TRBV9
TGTGCCAGCAGTTGGTTTCTCACAGATACGCAGTATTTT,CASSWFLTDTQYF,NA,TRBJ2-3,NA,TRBV9
TGTGCCAGCAGGTACAGAGGGACTAACTATGGCTACACCTTC,CASRYRGTNYGYTF,NA,TRBJ1-2,NA,TRBV6-5
TGTGCCAGCAGCTTAGTAATTGGGGGCCCCGCCGTGGAAGCTTTCTTT,CASSLVIGGPAVEAFF,NA,TRBJ1-1,NA,TRBV7-2